This T cell receptor beta chain was recovered during a study of CD8 T cells in ankylosing spondylitis. J gave up 6 bases and V 3 bases, and 6 bases lay outside the gene matches. CDR1 and CDR2 from the germline V gene are KGHSY and FQNENV. The CDR3 totals 15 residues. This clonotype was counted ten times or more. Each CDR3 protein gets one entry after TCRdb re-called the 5' RACE reads with MiXCR. The sample includes approximately 90,000 distinct CDR3 sequences, roughly 8.7% of them seen just once. The V call is TRBV16, the J call TRBJ2-1; 9 bases agree with TRBD2. Sequenced: blood, either unsorted or a sorted T cell fraction (not recorded which). This clonotype was obtained from a male donor with ankylosing spondylitis or in good health (not recorded which). In nucleotides, the CDR3 is TGTGCCAGCAGCCACTTTAGCGGGAGAAGCAATGAGCAGTTCTTC. Translation gives CASSHFSGRSNEQFF.